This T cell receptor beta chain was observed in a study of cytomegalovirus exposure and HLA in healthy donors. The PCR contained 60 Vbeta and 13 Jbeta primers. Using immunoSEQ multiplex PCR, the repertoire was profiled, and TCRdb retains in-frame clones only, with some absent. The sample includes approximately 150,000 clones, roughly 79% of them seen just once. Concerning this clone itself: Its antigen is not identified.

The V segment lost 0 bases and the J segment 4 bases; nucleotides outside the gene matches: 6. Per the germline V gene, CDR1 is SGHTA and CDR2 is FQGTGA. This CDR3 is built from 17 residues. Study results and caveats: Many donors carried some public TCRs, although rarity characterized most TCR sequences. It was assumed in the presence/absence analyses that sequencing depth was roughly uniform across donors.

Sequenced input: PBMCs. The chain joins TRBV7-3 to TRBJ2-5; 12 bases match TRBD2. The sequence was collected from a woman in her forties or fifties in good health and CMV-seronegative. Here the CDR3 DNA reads TGTGCCAGCAGCTTAACGGCTAGCGGGGGGGCTAGAGAGACCCAGTACTTC. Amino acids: CASSLTASGGARETQYF.